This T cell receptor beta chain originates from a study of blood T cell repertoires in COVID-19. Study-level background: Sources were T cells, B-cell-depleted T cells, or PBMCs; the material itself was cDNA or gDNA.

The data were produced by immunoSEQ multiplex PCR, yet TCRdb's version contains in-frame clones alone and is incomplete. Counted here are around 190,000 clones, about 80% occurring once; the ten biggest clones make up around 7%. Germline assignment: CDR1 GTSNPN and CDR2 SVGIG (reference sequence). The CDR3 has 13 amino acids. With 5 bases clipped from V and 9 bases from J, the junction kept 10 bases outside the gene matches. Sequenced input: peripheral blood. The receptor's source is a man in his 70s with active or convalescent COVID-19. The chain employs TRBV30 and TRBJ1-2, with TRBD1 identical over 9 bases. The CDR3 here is CAWAQGQGMSYTF. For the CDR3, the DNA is TGTGCCTGGGCTCAGGGACAGGGTATGAGCTACACCTTC.